This entry lists 13 T cell receptor beta chains sequenced from one sample in a study of identical twins. MiXCR, applied by TCRdb to the 5' RACE reads, yields one record per CDR3 protein. The table includes a few hundred thousand distinct CDR3 sequences, 14% detected once. These records were also assigned to another study, of yellow fever vaccine responses in identical twins.

The sample was CD4+ T cells sorted from blood. The receptors shown here come from a woman aged 18-35 years in good health.

The chain joins TRBV11-2 to TRBJ2-1; no clear D. Germline-derived CDR1 and CDR2 are SGHAT and FQNNGV. V was clipped by 6 bases and J by 8 bases, with 14 bases between them. This CDR3 contains 13 residues. DNA for the CDR3: TGTGCCAGCAGTAAGAGGCCCGATGATGAGCAGTTCTTC. Its translation is CASSKRPDDEQFF.

This clonotype was found many times. This sequence joins TRBV5-1 and TRBJ2-5; D is ambiguous. V lost 1 base and J lost 1, with 8 bases in between. The CDR3 loop spans 14 amino acids. Germline V gene lookup returns CDR1 SGHRS and CDR2 YFSETQ. The CDR3 protein is CASSLQPSQETQYF. Written as DNA, the CDR3 is TGCGCCAGCAGCTTGCAGCCAAGCCAAGAGACCCAGTACTTC.

The chain joins TRBV11-2 to TRBJ2-5; TRBD1 aligns across 10 bases. The CDR3 has 16 amino acids. CDR1 is SGHAT, CDR2 FQNNGV, per germline. V lost 1 base and J lost 7; bases outside the gene matches: 9. CDR3 residues: CASSLVKTGGGGTQYF. CDR3 coding DNA: TGTGCCAGCAGCTTAGTCAAGACAGGGGGCGGGGGGACCCAGTACTTC.

The V gene is TRBV5-1, the J gene TRBJ2-7; 7 bases map to TRBD1. The germline CDR1 and CDR2 sequences are SGHRS and YFSETQ. The V segment lost 0 bases and the J segment 1 base; nucleotides outside the gene matches: 4. The length of the CDR3 is 15 residues. The CDR3 bases are TGCGCCAGCAGCTTGGGGGACAGTGCGTCCTACGAGCAGTACTTC. Protein product: CASSLGDSASYEQYF.

This chain joins TRBV3-1 and TRBJ2-1, with TRBD2 matching 7 bases. Trimming cost V 4 bases and J 5 bases; bases outside gene matches: 5. This CDR3 has 14 residues. Germline CDR1 reads LGHDT; CDR2 reads YNNKEL (reference sequence). The CDR3 region is CASSLLAANNEQFF. The CDR3 DNA is TGTGCCAGCAGCCTTCTAGCGGCAAACAATGAGCAGTTCTTC.

Ten or more counts support this clonotype. This chain connects TRBV7-2 to TRBJ2-1, with 8 positions matching TRBD1. This CDR3 contains 16 residues. Germline CDR1 reads SGHTA; CDR2 reads FQGNSA. The J segment lost 5 bases and the V segment lost 8 bases, leaving 14 bases of the junction unmatched. In DNA form, the CDR3 reads TGTGCCAGCTCCCCACACGAACAGGGGGGCCACAATGAGCAGTTCTTC. It is translated as CASSPHEQGGHNEQFF.

This clonotype was seen more than once but under ten times. The CDR3 bases are TGCGCCAGCAGCCAAGAACCCCCAGGGAGCGGGTTCGAGACCCAGTACTTC. Protein sequence: CASSQEPPGSGFETQYF. This rearrangement joins TRBV4-3 to TRBJ2-5, with D possibly TRBD2 on 6 matching bases. The CDR3 extends over 17 amino acids. V was shortened by 0 bases and J by 5 bases, with 19 bases between the two germline ends. Germline-derived CDR1 and CDR2 are LGHNA and YSLEER.

This clonotype was counted a few times. The chain recombines TRBV10-2 with TRBJ1-4; TRBD1 matches at 8 bases. The ends lost 8 bases at V and 5 bases at J; junction bases unmatched: 4. Germline loops: CDR1 WSHSY, CDR2 SAAADI. This CDR3 has 13 residues. CDR3 bases: TGCGCCAGCTTGGACAGGGAGAATGAAAAACTGTTTTTT. This encodes CASLDRENEKLFF.

This chain connects TRBV5-6 to TRBJ2-1; 12 bases map to TRBD2. V lost 1 base, J lost 7 bases, and 9 bases stayed unmatched. CDR3 length: 17 amino acids. Germline CDR1 and CDR2: SGHDT and YYEEEE. The CDR3 nucleotides are TGTGCCAGCAGCTTGTTGGCTAGCGGGGGGGCATGGAATGAGCAGTTCTTC. This codes for CASSLLASGGAWNEQFF.

This clonotype showed up just a few times. The rearrangement links TRBV20-1 to TRBJ2-1, with 7 bases aligning to TRBD1. CDR1 and CDR2 from the germline V gene are DFQATT and SNEGSKA (reference sequence). V lost 1 base and J lost 1; bases outside the gene matches: 10. This CDR3 is built from 17 residues. For the CDR3, the DNA is TGCAGTGCTAGAGGTTACAGGGGATCGGAATCCTACAATGAGCAGTTCTTC. Translating gives CSARGYRGSESYNEQFF.

The V call is TRBV3-1, the J call TRBJ2-5, with 10 bases fitting TRBD1. Trimming removed 4 bases from V and 5 bases from J; junction bases left unmatched: 7. The CDR3 loop spans 15 amino acids. Germline V gene lookup returns CDR1 LGHDT and CDR2 YNNKEL (reference sequence). In nucleotides, the CDR3 is TGTGCCAGCAGCCGAGGACAGGGGGGTAGGGAGACCCAGTACTTC. Translating gives CASSRGQGGRETQYF.

This clonotype has a handful of counts. The J gene is TRBJ2-3, the V gene TRBV4-2, with 9 bases lining up with TRBD2. The junction had 7 bases not matched to a gene; V was cut back by 4 bases and J by 5 bases. This CDR3 has 15 amino acids. The germline CDR1 and CDR2 sequences are LGHNA and YNFKEQ. DNA of the CDR3: TGTGCCAGCAGCCTAATAGCGGGGGCTCAAGATACGCAGTATTTT. It encodes CASSLIAGAQDTQYF.

The chain has TRBV28 and TRBJ2-7; the match to TRBD1 covers 8 bases. With 2 bases clipped from V and 7 bases from J, the junction kept 10 bases outside the gene matches. The CDR3 runs to 15 residues. CDR1 is MDHEN, CDR2 SYDVKM, per germline. The CDR3 loop reads CASSLSVQGAGEQYF. The CDR3 region has the DNA TGTGCCAGCAGTTTAAGTGTCCAGGGGGCGGGAGAGCAGTACTTC.